These 23 T cell receptor beta chains came from one sample sequenced in a study of molecular identifiers for immune sequencing clone quantification. In TCRdb, the PCR reads were re-called with MiXCR into one record per CDR3 protein. Of fewer than 350,000 distinct CDR3 sequences in the sample, about 23% were seen once. Sequencing was carried out using naive CD8+ T cells from blood, with Jurkat cell RNA spiked in. Sample subset: FACS-sorted CD8+CD4-CCR7+CD45RA+ naive T cells. The receptors stem from a human donor in good health. Some libraries in this study had Jurkat cell RNA spiked in.

This clonotype occurred a few times. This sequence joins TRBV6-5 and TRBJ2-5, with TRBD1 matching over 7 bases. This CDR3 is built from 15 residues. Trimming removed 0 bases from V and 2 bases from J; junction bases left unmatched: 3. Germline V gene sequence: CDR1 MNHEY, CDR2 SVGAGI. The CDR3: CASSYSDRAQETQYF. The DNA for the CDR3 is TGTGCCAGCAGTTACTCCGACAGGGCGCAAGAGACCCAGTACTTC.

This clonotype was detected many times. This sequence joins TRBV5-1 and TRBJ2-5; perhaps TRBD1 as D (6 bases). The germline gives CDR1 SGHRS, CDR2 YFSETQ. The V end was cut by 4 bases, the J end by 2 bases, with 12 bases between. The CDR3 runs 14 residues. For the CDR3, the DNA is TGCGCCAGCAGCCTAAACAGGGCACAAGAGACCCAGTACTTC. This gives the protein CASSLNRAQETQYF.

This clonotype was recorded a few times. J is TRBJ2-7 and V is TRBV27, with 8 bases aligning to TRBD2. Germline CDR1 reads MNHEY; CDR2 reads SMNVEV (reference sequence). This CDR3 has 13 amino acids. After removal of 8 bases from V and 3 bases from J, the junction contained 6 bases not matched to a gene. CDR3 coding DNA: TGTGCCAGCGCACTGGGACTAGGCTACGAGCAGTACTTC. It is translated as CASALGLGYEQYF.

This clonotype was counted a few times. The chain uses TRBV7-3 and TRBJ2-1; TRBD2 matches at 12 bases. CDR1 and CDR2 (germline): SGHTA, FQGTGA. J was trimmed by 12 bases and V by 2 bases; bases with no gene match: 5. There are 14 residues in the CDR3. The CDR3 loop reads CASSLGLAGGVQFF. The CDR3 nucleotides read TGTGCCAGCAGCTTAGGGCTAGCGGGAGGGGTGCAGTTCTTC. Full variable domain (remainder filled in from reference TRBV7-3 and TRBJ2-1): GAGVSQTPSNKVTEKGKYVELRCDPISGHTALYWYRQSLGQGPEFLIYFQGTGAADDSGLPNDRFFAVRPEGSVSTLKIQRTERGDSAVYLCASSLGLAGGVQFFGPGTRLTVL.

A remark on this clonotype: One junction end disagrees with the germline gene, perhaps due to a read error. The chain recombines TRBV2 with TRBJ1-4, with D tentatively TRBD1 (6 bases). Per the germline V gene, CDR1 is SNHLY and CDR2 is FYNNEI. The CDR3 covers 15 residues. The CDR3 is CASREYRASNEKPFF. The CDR3 region has the DNA TGTGCCAGCAGGGAATACAGGGCCTCTAATGAAAAACCGTTTTTT.

In its sample, this clonotype was seen many times. This chain joins TRBV6-5 and TRBJ2-5; unclear D gene. The V end was cut by 5 bases, the J end by 0 bases, with 10 bases between. The CDR3 is 14 amino acids. Germline assignment: CDR1 MNHEY and CDR2 SVGAGI. The CDR3 DNA follows: TGTGCCAGCAGTCGGTGGGCAAACCAAGAGACCCAGTACTTC. The encoded protein is CASSRWANQETQYF.

About this clonotype itself: This may stem from a read error, because a much larger clone lies one nucleotide away. The chain employs TRBV29-1 and TRBJ2-5; tentatively, D is TRBD2 (6 bases). The CDR3 sequence is 13 residues long. Germline CDR1 reads SQVTM; CDR2 reads ANQGSEA. CDR3 loop: CSVPGTLQEPQYF. In nucleotides, the CDR3 is TGCAGCGTCCCCGGGACTTTACAAGAGCCCCAGTACTTC.

This rearrangement joins TRBV18 to TRBJ2-1; D is possibly TRBD1 (7 bases). Germline CDR1 reads KGHSH; CDR2 reads LQKENI. CDR3 size: 14 residues. Trimming removed 6 bases at V and 6 bases at J, with 15 bases between. For the CDR3, the DNA is TGTGCCAGCTCGTCAGGGGGGACGCCCAATGAGCAGTTCTTC. It translates to CASSSGGTPNEQFF.

This clonotype was picked up a small number of times. The chain combines TRBV9 with TRBJ2-3, with a weak D call TRBD1 (6 bases). V shed 7 bases and J shed 2 bases, with 14 bases lying between them. CDR3 length equals 14 residues. From germline, CDR1 is SGDLS and CDR2 YYNGEE. The CDR3 bases are TGTGCCAGCGCTGTGGGGGACACCACAGATACGCAGTATTTT. This encodes CASAVGDTTDTQYF. Full variable domain (missing parts from reference TRBV9 and TRBJ2-3): DSGVTQTPKHLITATGQRVTLRCSPRSGDLSVYWYQQSLDQGLQFLIQYYNGEERAKGNILERFSAQQFPDLHSELNLSSLELGDSALYFCASAVGDTTDTQYFGPGTRLTVL.

The genes are TRBV13 and TRBJ2-7; D gene unclear. Germline V CDR1 and CDR2: PRHDT, FYEKMQ (reference sequence). CDR3 length equals 14 residues. Deletions cut 2 bases from V and 1 base from J, with 9 bases between. The CDR3 region has the DNA TGTGCCAGCAGCTTATGGCGCCAGTCCTACGAGCAGTACTTC. Residues: CASSLWRQSYEQYF.

This clonotype was found many times. J is TRBJ2-7 and V is TRBV7-9; TRBD2 is a possible D gene (5 bases). The CDR3 spans 16 residues. CDR1 and CDR2 from the germline V gene are SEHNR and FQNEAQ (reference sequence). The V end lost 5 bases, the J end lost 6 bases, and 23 bases lay between the germline ends. The CDR3 loop reads CASSPVTNDLRGEQYF. The DNA for the CDR3 is TGTGCCAGCAGCCCGGTAACAAACGACCTTCGGGGCGAGCAGTACTTC. Supplemented by reference TRBV7-9 and TRBJ2-7, the full variable domain reads DTGVSQNPRHKITKRGQNVTFRCDPISEHNRLYWYRQTLGQGPEFLTYFQNEAQLEKSRLLSDRFSAERPKGSFSTLEIQRTEQGDSAMYLCASSPVTNDLRGEQYFGPGTRLTVT.

This clonotype has a handful of counts. This chain connects TRBV7-9 to TRBJ1-4; D remains ambiguous. This CDR3 contains 17 residues. Trimming removed 3 bases from V and 3 bases from J, with 17 bases in between. Per germline, CDR1 SEHNR and CDR2 FQNEAQ (reference sequence). CDR3 region: CASSFPPGSGANEKLFF. The CDR3 nucleotides are TGTGCCAGCAGCTTTCCACCGGGAAGCGGGGCTAATGAAAAACTGTTTTTT.

This clonotype was counted a few times. This chain joins TRBV4-3 and TRBJ2-3; TRBD2 is a possible D gene (6 bases). The length of the CDR3 is 17 residues. Trimming left V 1 base short and J 2 bases short, with 16 bases between. Germline V gene sequence: CDR1 LGHNA, CDR2 YSLEER. In DNA form, the CDR3 reads TGCGCCAGCAGCCAAGTAGGAGCGGGTGGCATCACAGATACGCAGTATTTT. This translates into CASSQVGAGGITDTQYF.

Turning to this clonotype: Possible read error: a much larger clone is one base away. The gene calls are TRBV7-8 and TRBJ2-1, with D perhaps matching TRBD2 (5 bases). CDR1 is SGHVS, CDR2 FQNEAQ, per germline. This CDR3 region has 15 residues. The CDR3 is CANSLTPGTYNEQFF. The CDR3 DNA reads as TGTGCCAACAGCTTAACACCCGGGACCTACAATGAGCAGTTCTTC.

This clonotype was seen a few times. This chain links TRBV27 with TRBJ2-5; 12 bases line up with TRBD2. With V trimmed by 5 bases and J by 2 bases, 9 bases remained unmatched. The CDR3 extends over 17 amino acids. In germline, CDR1 is MNHEY, CDR2 SMNVEV (reference sequence). The CDR3 is CASSRLAGAVEQETQYF. The CDR3 DNA reads TGTGCCAGCAGTAGACTAGCGGGAGCCGTTGAGCAAGAGACCCAGTACTTC.

This clonotype was seen repeatedly, ten times or more. The rearrangement links TRBV5-1 to TRBJ1-1; D gene ambiguous. Trimming left V 0 bases short and J 0 bases short, with 6 bases between. This CDR3 spans 14 amino acids. Germline V CDR1 and CDR2: SGHRS, YFSETQ. CDR3 protein: CASSLAPMNTEAFF. DNA of the CDR3: TGCGCCAGCAGCTTGGCCCCCATGAACACTGAAGCTTTCTTT.

Turning to this clonotype: A read error may be the cause here, since a much bigger clone is one base away. V is TRBV28 and J is TRBJ2-7, with D possibly TRBD1 on 5 matching bases. CDR3 length equals 13 residues. From germline, CDR1 is MDHEN and CDR2 SYDVKM. CDR3 nucleotides: TGTGCCAGCAGTGCTCGACAGCCCTACGAGCAGCACTTC. It is translated as CASSARQPYEQHF.

This clonotype was detected many times. This chain joins TRBV20-1 and TRBJ1-1; D remains unclear. The CDR3 has 10 residues. Per germline, CDR1 DFQATT and CDR2 SNEGSKA (reference sequence). Between the trimmed V and J ends, which lost 6 bases and 3 bases, there was a span of 5 bases. The DNA for the CDR3 is TGCAGTGCCCGGCACACTGAAGCTTTCTTT. Protein product: CSARHTEAFF.

This chain joins TRBV13 and TRBJ1-1; TRBD1 is a possible D gene (5 bases). The V and J ends lost 0 bases and 4 bases respectively, with 12 bases between them. The CDR3 totals 15 residues. Germline CDR1 is PRHDT and CDR2 is FYEKMQ (reference sequence). The CDR3 DNA is TGTGCCAGCAGCTTAGGGACAGACGGGGTCACTGAAGCTTTCTTT. Translation: CASSLGTDGVTEAFF.

As regards this clonotype: Since a much larger clone is just one base distant, this may be a read error. The gene calls are TRBV9 and TRBJ1-1, with a possible D match to TRBD1 (5 bases). The CDR3 consists of 16 residues. Trimming pared 3 bases from V and 3 bases from J, leaving 18 bases between. The V gene's germline CDR1 is SGDLS and CDR2 YYNGEE. CDR3 in amino acids: CASSGRGDLSDTEAFF. In DNA form, the CDR3 reads TGTGCCAGCAGCGGACGGGGGGACCTGTCCGACACTGAAGCTTTCTTT.

Turning to this clonotype: Just one base apart from a much larger clone, this may be a read error. This chain connects TRBV19 to TRBJ1-4; D is possibly TRBD1 (5 bases). Germline V gives CDR1 LNHDA, CDR2 SQIVND (reference sequence). This CDR3 comprises 15 residues. CDR3 amino acids: CASSPDIATNEKLLF. DNA of the CDR3: TGTGCCAGTAGTCCGGACATTGCAACTAATGAAAAACTGCTTTTT.

V is TRBV20-1 and J is TRBJ2-3, with D perhaps being TRBD1 or TRBD2 (5 bases each). The CDR3 totals 14 residues. Trimming took off 3 bases at V and 7 bases at J, with 17 bases between the two ends. Germline-derived CDR1 and CDR2 are DFQATT and SNEGSKA (reference sequence). CDR3 residues: CSASWDLDAYTQYF. Here the CDR3 DNA reads TGCAGTGCTAGTTGGGACCTGGACGCCTATACGCAGTATTTT.

In regard to this clonotype: This clone may be a read error of a much larger clone one base away. This chain uses TRBV29-1 with TRBJ2-3, with TRBD1 identical over 9 bases. Germline values: CDR1 SQVTM, CDR2 ANQGSEA. The CDR3 loop spans 14 amino acids. CDR3 loop: CGVAGTGLTDTQYF. In DNA form, the CDR3 reads TGCGGCGTGGCCGGGACAGGGTTAACAGATACGCAGTATTTT.